These 14 T cell receptor beta chains share one sample of origin, sequenced in a study of CD8+CD57+ T cells in acquired aplastic anemia. The template for TCR beta VDJ and CDR3 sequence profiling was genomic DNA. In TCRdb, the reads were re-called with MiXCR into one record per CDR3 protein. There are around 80,000 distinct CDR3 sequences in the sample; around 70% occur only once, and roughly 80% lies in the top ten. All patients picked for sequencing had shown, by flow cytometry, an expansion of CD8+CD57+ cells. The sequencing sample was made of sorted CD4+, CD8+, or CD8+CD57+ T cells (not recorded which) from PBMCs. The receptors here all came from a human donor with aplastic anemia.

This chain links TRBV24-1 with TRBJ2-3; 9 nucleotides agree with TRBD2. The length of the CDR3 is 18 residues. Germline V gene lookup returns CDR1 KGHDR and CDR2 SFDVKD. V lost 0 bases to trimming and J lost 6 bases; unmatched junction nucleotides: 12. The CDR3 here is CATSDLRGGRAIWDTQYF. The CDR3 region has the DNA TGTGCCACCAGTGATTTGCGGGGCGGGAGGGCCATCTGGGATACGCAGTATTTT.

This rearrangement joins TRBV7-3 to TRBJ1-1; D remains ambiguous. V was clipped by 5 bases and J by 1 base, with 8 bases between them. This CDR3 has 13 residues. Germline CDR1 SGHTA, CDR2 FQGTGA. The CDR3 is CASSNQENTEAFF. CDR3 nucleotide sequence: TGTGCCAGCAGCAACCAAGAGAACACTGAAGCTTTCTTT.

The genes are TRBV19 and TRBJ2-5, with D tentatively TRBD1 (5 bases). The CDR3 length is 13 residues. V was trimmed by 2 bases and J by 5 bases, leaving 9 bases between them. Germline CDR1 and CDR2: LNHDA and SQIVND (reference sequence). The CDR3 loop is CASSISGLETQYF. The DNA of the CDR3 is TGTGCCAGTAGTATATCAGGGCTCGAGACCCAGTACTTC.

The gene calls are TRBV7-9 and TRBJ2-1; TRBD1 is a possible D gene (5 bases). The ends were cut back, 2 bases at V and 8 bases at J, with 10 bases in the middle. The CDR3 has 13 residues. Germline V gene data show CDR1 as SEHNR and CDR2 as FQNEAQ (reference sequence). The CDR3 DNA reads TGTGCCAGCAGCTTAAAGGGGTTCGATGAGCAGTTCTTC. This codes for CASSLKGFDEQFF.

This chain uses TRBV7-9 with TRBJ2-7; possibly TRBD1 for D (5 bases). V shed 2 bases and J shed 3 bases, with 8 bases lying between them. This CDR3 spans 13 amino acids. The germline V gene has CDR1 SEHNR and CDR2 FQNEAQ (reference sequence). CDR3: CASSLTTDYEQYF. The CDR3 bases are TGTGCCAGCAGCTTAACGACAGACTACGAGCAGTACTTC.

This clonotype was observed a few times. One end of the junction does not line up with germline, which may come from a read error. V gene TRBV7-6 combines with J gene TRBJ2-5; D is possibly TRBD1 or TRBD2 (6 bases each). The CDR3 totals 18 residues. In germline, CDR1 is SGHVS, CDR2 FNYEAQ. The CDR3 here is CASSLGAGGALTRETQYF. The DNA of the CDR3 is TGTGCTAGCAGCTTGGGGGCGGGCGGGGCCCTAACCCGGGAGACCCAGTACTTC.

The rearrangement links TRBV11-1 to TRBJ2-7, with 8 bases fitting TRBD1. The V and J ends lost 5 bases and 0 bases, in that order; junction bases with no gene match: 9. The length of the CDR3 is 16 residues. Germline CDR1 SGHAT, CDR2 FQDESV (reference sequence). The CDR3 protein is CASSMFGTGSSYEQYF. CDR3 bases: TGTGCCAGCAGCATGTTTGGGACAGGAAGCTCCTACGAGCAGTACTTC.

The CDR3 DNA follows: TGTGCCAGCAGCTTCCCGACAGGGGGCAACACCGGGGAGCTGTTTTTT. This encodes CASSFPTGGNTGELFF. V usage is TRBV11-1 and J usage is TRBJ2-2; the match to TRBD1 covers 10 bases. The CDR3 spans 16 residues. From germline, CDR1 is SGHAT and CDR2 FQDESV (reference sequence). V lost 3 bases to trimming and J lost 2 bases; unmatched junction nucleotides: 3.

This sequence joins TRBV10-1 and TRBJ2-3, with D tentatively TRBD1 (5 bases). The CDR3 runs to 14 residues. CDR1 is WNHNN, CDR2 SYGVQD, per germline (reference sequence). Between the trimmed V and J ends, which lost 5 bases and 0 bases, there was a span of 9 bases. The CDR3 DNA is TGCGCCAGCAGTACGGACAAGAGCACAGATACGCAGTATTTT. Translated: CASSTDKSTDTQYF.

The V call is TRBV20-1, the J call TRBJ1-4, with D tentatively TRBD1 (5 bases). Trimming stripped 3 bases from V and 3 bases from J, with 14 bases between. The length of the CDR3 is 15 residues. CDR1 DFQATT and CDR2 SNEGSKA come from the germline V gene (reference sequence). CDR3 sequence reads: CSASVFRAANEKLFF. The CDR3 nucleotides are TGCAGTGCTAGCGTCTTCAGGGCAGCTAATGAAAAACTGTTTTTT.

The count of this clonotype is one. This chain joins TRBV10-1 and TRBJ2-1; a weak D match, TRBD2 (6 bases). The CDR3 loop spans 13 amino acids. Trimming pared 4 bases from V and 10 bases from J, leaving 14 bases between. Germline assignment: CDR1 WNHNN and CDR2 SYGVQD (reference sequence). CDR3 bases: TGCGCCAGCAGTGGAGGGCTAGCGAGCGAGCAGTTCTTC. Its translation is CASSGGLASEQFF.

The J gene is TRBJ1-2, the V gene TRBV29-1; possible D gene TRBD1, 6 bases. V shed 7 bases and J shed 2 bases, with 14 bases lying between them. The CDR3 extends over 13 amino acids. The germline gives CDR1 SQVTM, CDR2 ANQGSEA. CDR3 sequence: CSAVGGPNYGYTF. The CDR3 DNA reads TGCAGCGCTGTTGGGGGGCCAAACTATGGCTACACCTTC.

A single count supports this clonotype. The rearrangement joins TRBV11-2 to TRBJ2-7; 8 bases line up with TRBD2. The assigned J gene may be wrong: the sequence end matches TRBJ2-5 better. Germline CDR1 reads SGHAT; CDR2 reads FQNNGV. The length of the CDR3 is 17 residues. CDR3 loop: CASSSVNREGDEETQYF. The CDR3 DNA is TGTGCCAGCAGCTCAGTAAACCGGGAGGGTGACGAAGAGACCCAGTACTTC.

The chain recombines TRBV7-9 with TRBJ2-1; D is uncertain. The CDR3 has 13 residues. Per the germline V gene, CDR1 is SEHNR and CDR2 is FQNEAQ (reference sequence). The V end was cut by 4 bases, the J end by 5 bases, with 9 bases between. CDR3 in amino acids: CASSSPLDNEQFF. CDR3 nucleotide sequence: TGTGCCAGCAGCTCACCATTAGACAATGAGCAGTTCTTC. The variable domain in full, with the rest retrieved from reference TRBV7-9 and TRBJ2-1, is DTGVSQNPRHKITKRGQNVTFRCDPISEHNRLYWYRQTLGQGPEFLTYFQNEAQLEKSRLLSDRFSAERPKGSFSTLEIQRTEQGDSAMYLCASSSPLDNEQFFGPGTRLTVL.